The 20 T cell receptor beta chains presented below share a single source sample, sequenced in a study of cytomegalovirus exposure and HLA in healthy donors. The study ran its PCR with 60 Vbeta and 13 Jbeta primers. Sequencing used immunoSEQ multiplex PCR; TCRdb keeps in-frame clones, though not all of them. The repertoire has about 190,000 clones, 60% to 85% of them found once; the top ten carry roughly 1.6%. The material sequenced was PBMCs. Every receptor here comes from a woman between 18 and 29 years old in good health and CMV-seronegative.

This clone came up a few times. V gene TRBV28 combines with J gene TRBJ1-5; no reliable D call. V lost 2 bases, J lost 3 bases, and 8 bases lay in between. Per the germline V gene, CDR1 is MDHEN and CDR2 is SYDVKM. The CDR3 totals 14 residues. CDR3 nucleotides: TGTGCCAGCAGTTTAGGAGGGATCAATCAGCCCCAGCATTTT. This codes for CASSLGGINQPQHF.

The chain has TRBV4-2 and TRBJ2-7, with D possibly being TRBD2 (5 bases). V was shortened by 0 bases and J by 0 bases, with 6 bases between the two germline ends. The CDR3 is 14 residues long. The germline V gene has CDR1 LGHNA and CDR2 YNFKEQ. The CDR3 sequence: CASSQDLASYEQYF. Here the CDR3 DNA reads TGTGCCAGCAGCCAAGATCTAGCCTCCTACGAGCAGTACTTC.

The chain links TRBV6-6 to TRBJ2-2; TRBD1 matches 8 bases. There are 15 residues in the CDR3. V lost 7 bases to trimming and J lost 1 base; unmatched junction nucleotides: 5. Germline-derived CDR1 and CDR2 are MNHNY and SVGAGI (reference sequence). DNA of the CDR3: TGTGCCAGCACCCTAGACAGGGGGAACACCGGGGAGCTGTTTTTT. Its translation is CASTLDRGNTGELFF.

The chain has TRBV30 and TRBJ2-7; 7 bases align to TRBD1. Germline V gene lookup returns CDR1 GTSNPN and CDR2 SVGIG (reference sequence). CDR3 length: 14 amino acids. Trimming removed 2 bases from V and 3 bases from J; junction bases left unmatched: 7. DNA for the CDR3: TGTGCCTGGAGTACTGCGACAGGGTTCTACGAGCAGTACTTC. It yields the protein CAWSTATGFYEQYF. Full variable domain (missing parts from reference TRBV30 and TRBJ2-7): SQTIHQWPATLVQPVGSPLSLECTVEGTSNPNLYWYRQAAGRGLQLLFYSVGIGQISSEVPQNLSASRPQDRQFILSSKKLLLSDSGFYLCAWSTATGFYEQYFGPGTRLTVT.

The chain recombines TRBV2 with TRBJ2-1; D possibly corresponds to TRBD1 (5 bases). CDR1 SNHLY and CDR2 FYNNEI come from the germline V gene. This CDR3 contains 14 residues. Trimming took 1 base from V and 5 from J, leaving 9 bases between them. CDR3 protein: CASSEGRGNNEQFF. The CDR3 DNA is TGTGCCAGCAGTGAAGGAAGGGGAAACAATGAGCAGTTCTTC.

The chain has TRBV7-2 and TRBJ1-2; TRBD1 aligns across 10 bases. V trimming: 4 bases; J trimming: 7 bases; junction bases outside the gene matches: 12. This CDR3 has 16 amino acids. The germline CDR1 and CDR2 sequences are SGHTA and FQGNSA. Written as DNA, the CDR3 is TGTGCCAGCAGCTCTCTCCCCGGGACAGGGGCGAGTGGCTACACCTTC. Translation gives CASSSLPGTGASGYTF.

The genes are TRBV28 and TRBJ1-1; TRBD1 agrees at 11 bases. CDR1 is MDHEN, CDR2 SYDVKM, per germline. V was clipped by 5 bases and J by 11 bases; unmatched bases: 16. This CDR3 region has 16 residues. The CDR3 sequence: CASSLLAGQGGFMAFF. CDR3 DNA sequence: TGTGCCAGCAGTCTTTTAGCGGGACAGGGGGGTTTTATGGCTTTCTTT.

This CDR3 is CASSLARGYTF. In nucleotides, the CDR3 is TGTGCCAGCAGCTTGGCCAGAGGCTACACCTTC. This rearrangement joins TRBV5-6 to TRBJ1-2; unclear D gene. The germline V gene encodes CDR1 SGHDT and CDR2 YYEEEE. The CDR3 contains 11 residues. V lost 0 bases and J lost 8, with 5 bases in between.

The chain carries TRBV4-2 and TRBJ1-2; D is unclear. The CDR3 sequence is 14 residues long. Germline lookup yields CDR1 LGHNA and CDR2 YNFKEQ. V was cut by 1 base and J by 3 bases, with 9 bases left in between. CDR3 amino acids: CASSQAGRHYGYTF. The CDR3, as DNA: TGTGCCAGCAGCCAAGCCGGCAGGCACTATGGCTACACCTTC.

This clone has a handful of counts. The V call is TRBV28, the J call TRBJ2-3; D is perhaps TRBD2 (6 bases). This CDR3 comprises 17 residues. CDR1 MDHEN and CDR2 SYDVKM come from the germline V gene. V lost 2 bases to trimming and J lost 8 bases, with 23 bases between them. DNA of the CDR3: TGTGCCAGCAGTTTAACCCTCGGGAGCCGGGGCACCGGTACGCAGTATTTT. It is translated as CASSLTLGSRGTGTQYF.

For this clone: Other DNA sequences in this specimen translate into the identical CDR3. The chain couples TRBV9 to TRBJ2-2, with unresolved D. This CDR3 spans 14 amino acids. Germline CDR1 is SGDLS and CDR2 is YYNGEE. V gave up 0 bases and J gave up 3 bases, with 6 bases separating them. Here the CDR3 reads CASSVVTDTGELFF. The CDR3 DNA reads TGTGCCAGCAGCGTAGTCACGGACACCGGGGAGCTGTTTTTT.

The chain is built from TRBV29-1 and TRBJ1-2; tentatively, D is TRBD1 (6 bases). CDR3 length: 12 residues. CDR1 SQVTM and CDR2 ANQGSEA come from the germline V gene. Deletions cut 7 bases from V and 4 bases from J, with 13 bases between. The CDR3: CSAGVRLYGYTF. CDR3 nucleotide sequence: TGCAGCGCAGGGGTACGGCTCTATGGCTACACCTTC.

The chain employs TRBV9 and TRBJ2-5; D remains unclear. The DNA end is more similar to TRBJ2-7, so the J call may be wrong. Germline CDR1 and CDR2: SGDLS and YYNGEE. This CDR3 comprises 14 residues. The CDR3 is CASSVEELSYEQYF. CDR3 DNA sequence: TGTGCCAGCAGCGTAGAGGAGTTGTCGTACGAGCAGTACTTC.

The rearrangement joins TRBV19 to TRBJ1-1; maybe TRBD1 (5 bases). The germline CDR1 and CDR2 sequences are LNHDA and SQIVND (reference sequence). The germline V and J ends were trimmed by 4 bases and 1 base, with 10 bases remaining between them. The CDR3 totals 14 residues. CDR3: CASSTFTGNTEAFF. DNA of the CDR3: TGTGCCAGTAGTACCTTCACAGGGAACACTGAAGCTTTCTTT.

The chain joins TRBV29-1 to TRBJ1-1; 7 positions agree with TRBD1. This CDR3 has 14 residues. From germline, CDR1 is SQVTM and CDR2 ANQGSEA. With 1 base clipped from V and 1 base from J, the junction kept 3 bases outside the gene matches. The CDR3 coding sequence is TGCAGCGTTGAAGGAGCAGGGGGGAACACTGAAGCTTTCTTT. Its translation: CSVEGAGGNTEAFF.

This clone occurred a few times. The rearrangement links TRBV5-6 to TRBJ1-3; maybe TRBD1 (6 bases). Germline V gene sequence: CDR1 SGHDT, CDR2 YYEEEE. The CDR3 consists of 16 residues. V was trimmed by 0 bases and J by 4 bases, leaving 14 bases between them. CDR3 sequence reads: CASSLALGARGNTIYF. The DNA for the CDR3 is TGTGCCAGCAGCTTGGCCCTGGGGGCCAGAGGAAACACCATATATTTT.

V usage is TRBV7-9 and J usage is TRBJ1-5, with D possibly TRBD1 on 6 matching bases. V lost 0 bases to trimming and J lost 4 bases, with 7 bases between them. The CDR3 consists of 14 residues. CDR1 is SEHNR and CDR2 is FQNEAQ in the germline V gene (reference sequence). The CDR3 coding sequence is TGTGCCAGCAGCTTAGCGCAGGGGAATCAGCCCCAGCATTTT. Encoded protein: CASSLAQGNQPQHF.

This chain connects TRBV29-1 to TRBJ2-5; D might be TRBD1 (5 bases). This CDR3 comprises 15 residues. Trimming stripped 3 bases from V and 1 base from J, with 15 bases between. Germline V gene lookup returns CDR1 SQVTM and CDR2 ANQGSEA. CDR3 coding DNA: TGCAGCGTTGATAGAACAGGCGTAGTCCAAGAGACCCAGTACTTC. Protein: CSVDRTGVVQETQYF.

This clone has a handful of counts. The chain employs TRBV6-6 and TRBJ1-1, with TRBD1 matching 8 bases. Germline CDR1 MNHNY, CDR2 SVGAGI (reference sequence). With V trimmed by 5 bases and J by 1 base, 3 bases remained unmatched. This CDR3 is built from 14 residues. The CDR3 DNA follows: TGTGCCAGCAGTCCGGGACAGGAGAACACTGAAGCTTTCTTT. The encoded protein is CASSPGQENTEAFF.

The V call is TRBV28, the J call TRBJ2-7, with a possible D match to TRBD2 (6 bases). The CDR3 has 16 residues. Looked up from germline, CDR1 is MDHEN and CDR2 is SYDVKM. Trimming took off 6 bases at V and 3 bases at J, with 21 bases between the two ends. CDR3 amino acids: CASRGGGVVGRYEQYF. DNA for the CDR3: TGTGCCAGCAGGGGGGGTGGAGTGGTCGGTCGCTACGAGCAGTACTTC.